This T cell receptor beta chain was sequenced for a study of control samples from healthy donors and cancer patients. The repertoire was sequenced with immunoSEQ multiplex PCR; TCRdb's copy has only in-frame clones and lacks some. The data contain about 110,000 clones, almost 85% of them seen just once; the ten biggest clones take up around 6.6%. The CDR3 is 18 amino acids. Germline loops: CDR1 LGHNA, CDR2 YNFKEQ. The V gene lost 0 bases and the J gene lost 3 bases, with 18 bases spanning the gap. Sequenced material: blood. This sequence originates from a man aged 18-30 years in good health. J is TRBJ1-3 and V is TRBV4-2, with a tentative D call TRBD1 (6 bases). For the CDR3, the DNA is TGTGCCAGCAGCCAAGAAGGGCTGGCGGGGGCGGGTGGAAACACCATATATTTT. The encoded protein is CASSQEGLAGAGGNTIYF.